Listed here are 11 T cell receptor beta chains from one sample, sequenced in a study of blood T cell repertoires in COVID-19. The repertoire was sequenced with immunoSEQ multiplex PCR; TCRdb's copy has only in-frame clones and lacks some. Here the sample spans 250,000 to 350,000 clones, approximately 86% being singletons. Sequenced sample: peripheral blood. These receptors all come from a woman aged 45-65 years who had recovered from COVID-19.

This chain links TRBV19 with TRBJ2-5; D is undetermined. CDR1 is LNHDA, CDR2 SQIVND, per germline (reference sequence). The CDR3 loop spans 17 amino acids. The ends were cut back, 3 bases at V and 2 bases at J, with 19 bases in the middle. The CDR3 region is CASSISSRSSPQETQYF. The DNA of the CDR3 is TGTGCCAGTAGTATCAGTTCTCGCAGTAGCCCTCAAGAGACCCAGTACTTC.

Only a few counts were recorded for this clone. This chain connects TRBV19 to TRBJ1-1; a weak D match, TRBD1 (5 bases). Trimming left V 6 bases short and J 3 bases short, with 11 bases between. The CDR3 has 13 amino acids. Germline V gene sequence: CDR1 LNHDA, CDR2 SQIVND (reference sequence). CDR3 loop: CASSLWGDTEAFF. The CDR3 nucleotides read TGTGCCAGTAGCCTGTGGGGGGACACTGAAGCTTTCTTT.

This rearrangement joins TRBV5-1 to TRBJ2-1; TRBD1 agrees at 8 bases. Germline-derived CDR1 and CDR2 are SGHRS and YFSETQ. The CDR3 sequence is 18 residues long. With 3 bases clipped from V and 3 bases from J, the junction kept 14 bases outside the gene matches. CDR3 bases: TGCGCCAGCAGCTCGAACTTCCCGGGACAGGTGATCTACAATGAGCAGTTCTTC. Its protein product is CASSSNFPGQVIYNEQFF.

V usage is TRBV18 and J usage is TRBJ1-1; 7 bases map to TRBD1. The CDR3 is 15 residues long. Germline values: CDR1 KGHSH, CDR2 LQKENI. V lost 6 bases to trimming and J lost 5 bases; unmatched junction nucleotides: 12. CDR3 region: CASSPRADRKTEAFF. The CDR3 DNA sequence: TGTGCCAGCTCGCCTCGGGCGGACAGGAAAACTGAAGCTTTCTTT.

This chain connects TRBV18 to TRBJ1-2, with a tentative D call TRBD1 (5 bases). The V end lost 6 bases, the J end lost 7 bases, and 21 bases lay between the germline ends. Germline V gene lookup returns CDR1 KGHSH and CDR2 LQKENI. This CDR3 comprises 15 residues. CDR3 sequence (DNA): TGTGCCAGCTCCACAGAGACTGGGGCGATGGCTGGCTACACCTTC. Its translation: CASSTETGAMAGYTF.

The V and J genes are TRBV28 and TRBJ1-4; D may be TRBD1 (6 bases). Trimming left V 6 bases short and J 7 bases short, with 15 bases between. The CDR3 is 14 residues long. Germline CDR1 MDHEN, CDR2 SYDVKM. As DNA, the CDR3 is TGTGCCAGCAGGGCACAGGGTGCAATTGAAAAACTGTTTTTT. Its protein product is CASRAQGAIEKLFF.

The chain links TRBV5-6 to TRBJ2-7; 10 bases are a match to TRBD1. V lost 4 bases, J lost 5 bases, and 12 bases stayed unmatched. Germline CDR1 SGHDT, CDR2 YYEEEE. This CDR3 comprises 16 residues. In DNA form, the CDR3 reads TGTGCCAGCAGCCTCTACGGGGGACAGGGGATCGACGAGCAGTACTTC. Amino acid sequence: CASSLYGGQGIDEQYF.

V is TRBV7-9 and J is TRBJ2-7; 7 bases match TRBD1. Germline values: CDR1 SEHNR, CDR2 FQNEAQ (reference sequence). The J segment lost 0 bases and the V segment lost 5 bases, leaving 4 bases of the junction unmatched. There are 14 residues in the CDR3. Here the CDR3 reads CASSQQGSSYEQYF. DNA of the CDR3: TGTGCCAGCAGCCAACAGGGGAGCTCCTACGAGCAGTACTTC.

The V gene is TRBV10-3, the J gene TRBJ1-1, with 7 bases matching TRBD1. J gave up 3 bases and V 5 bases, and 6 bases lay outside the gene matches. CDR1 ENHRY and CDR2 SYGVKD come from the germline V gene. This CDR3 comprises 14 residues. The CDR3 DNA reads TGTGCCATCAGTCAAATCCAGGGGGACACTGAAGCTTTCTTT. Translated, it gives CAISQIQGDTEAFF.

This chain's CDR3 is CASNSRETGELFF. In nucleotides, the CDR3 is TGTGCCAGCAACAGCCGGGAGACCGGGGAGCTGTTTTTT. The chain joins TRBV5-6 to TRBJ2-2; D is perhaps TRBD2 (6 bases). Trimming left V 6 bases short and J 5 bases short, with 11 bases between. Germline V gene lookup returns CDR1 SGHDT and CDR2 YYEEEE. The CDR3 covers 13 residues.

The chain combines TRBV2 with TRBJ1-6; unclear D gene. Germline CDR1 SNHLY, CDR2 FYNNEI. The CDR3 length is 18 residues. Trimming pared 6 bases from V and 10 bases from J, leaving 28 bases between. DNA of the CDR3: TGTGCCAGCAGCGGAACCCCCGGCCTCGGCCATAGGAGATCACCCCTCCACTTT. Encoded protein: CASSGTPGLGHRRSPLHF.